A selection of T cell receptor beta chains follows, all from one sample in a study of T cell responses to AZD1222 COVID-19 vaccine. Sequenced by immunoSEQ multiplex PCR; TCRdb stores in-frame clones only, minus some. The sample holds 120,000 or so clones, more than 90% seen once. The sample was peripheral blood, taken 28 days after the second AZD1222 dose. These receptors were taken from an adult who received the AZD1222 COVID-19 vaccine. CDR3s include the opening cysteine and the closing phenylalanine or tryptophan. Fields, in order: CDR3 protein, CDR3 DNA, J gene, clone size, V gene, D gene. D genes are given only for firm matches. The size entry is marked missing in some rows and otherwise reads once, few, many or a size class.

CDR3aa: CASSGGLAGDSTGELFF
CDR3nt: TGTGCCAGCAGCGGGGGACTAGCGGGGGATTCCACCGGGGAGCTGTTTTTT
j_gene: TRBJ2-2
abundance: .
v_gene: TRBV5-4
d_gene: TRBD2

CDR3aa: CASRGQRGGRYEQYF
CDR3nt: TGTGCCAGCAGGGGCCAGCGGGGGGGCCGTTACGAGCAGTACTTC
j_gene: TRBJ2-7
abundance: .
v_gene: TRBV28
d_gene: TRBD2

CDR3aa: CASSLGERLAGETQYF
CDR3nt: TGTGCCAGCAGCTTAGGAGAACGGCTAGCCGGAGAGACCCAGTACTTC
j_gene: TRBJ2-5
abundance: once
v_gene: TRBV11-3
d_gene: .

CDR3aa: CASSFADTYEQYF
CDR3nt: TGTGCCAGCAGTTTTGCGGATACCTACGAGCAGTACTTC
j_gene: TRBJ2-7
abundance: .
v_gene: TRBV27
d_gene: .

CDR3aa: CSVGRMNTEAFF
CDR3nt: TGCAGCGTTGGTCGGATGAACACTGAAGCTTTCTTT
j_gene: TRBJ1-1
abundance: once
v_gene: TRBV29-1
d_gene: .

CDR3aa: CASSLRTGGRTEAFF
CDR3nt: TGTGCCAGCAGCTTAAGGACAGGGGGAAGGACTGAAGCTTTCTTT
j_gene: TRBJ1-1
abundance: .
v_gene: TRBV7-9
d_gene: TRBD1

CDR3aa: CASSLGQIYEQYF
CDR3nt: TGTGCCAGCAGCTTGGGGCAGATCTACGAGCAGTACTTC
j_gene: TRBJ2-7
abundance: .
v_gene: TRBV5-4
d_gene: .

CDR3aa: CASSFGRGARETQYF
CDR3nt: TGCGCCAGCAGCTTCGGGCGGGGTGCCAGGGAGACCCAGTACTTC
j_gene: TRBJ2-5
abundance: .
v_gene: TRBV5-1
d_gene: .

CDR3aa: CASGRGPQGEKLFF
CDR3nt: TGTGCCAGCGGAAGAGGCCCTCAAGGGGAAAAACTGTTTTTT
j_gene: TRBJ1-4
abundance: .
v_gene: TRBV2
d_gene: .

CDR3aa: CASSPIGGTDTQYF
CDR3nt: TGTGCCAGCAGCCCCATCGGAGGAACAGATACGCAGTATTTT
j_gene: TRBJ2-3
abundance: .
v_gene: TRBV7-9
d_gene: .

CDR3aa: CASTLSGQGGTEAFF
CDR3nt: TGCGCCAGCACCTTATCCGGACAGGGGGGCACTGAAGCTTTCTTT
j_gene: TRBJ1-1
abundance: .
v_gene: TRBV4-1
d_gene: TRBD1

CDR3aa: CASSLYWGDEQYF
CDR3nt: TGCGCCAGCAGCTTGTACTGGGGCGACGAGCAGTACTTC
j_gene: TRBJ2-7
abundance: .
v_gene: TRBV5-1
d_gene: .

CDR3aa: CASSLLPGNYGYTF
CDR3nt: TGTGCCAGCAGCCTCCTCCCCGGAAACTATGGCTACACCTTC
j_gene: TRBJ1-2
abundance: .
v_gene: TRBV2
d_gene: .

CDR3aa: CASSSDRESSQPQHF
CDR3nt: TGTGCCAGCAGCTCGGACAGGGAGTCGAGTCAGCCCCAGCATTTT
j_gene: TRBJ1-5
abundance: .
v_gene: TRBV7-2
d_gene: TRBD1

CDR3aa: CASSLRGGQPQHF
CDR3nt: TGTGCCAGCAGCCTTCGGGGGGGCCAGCCCCAGCATTTT
j_gene: TRBJ1-5
abundance: .
v_gene: TRBV7-2
d_gene: .

CDR3aa: CASSLGGTRSTDTQYF
CDR3nt: TGTGCCAGCAGCCTCGGCGGGACTAGAAGCACAGATACGCAGTATTTT
j_gene: TRBJ2-3
abundance: .
v_gene: TRBV4-2
d_gene: TRBD2

CDR3aa: CASSVWGGNTIYF
CDR3nt: TGTGCCAGCAGTGTTTGGGGTGGAAACACCATATATTTT
j_gene: TRBJ1-3
abundance: .
v_gene: TRBV2
d_gene: .

CDR3aa: CASSIPLVGTGELFF
CDR3nt: TGTGCCAGTAGTATTCCCCTAGTGGGCACCGGGGAGCTGTTTTTT
j_gene: TRBJ2-2
abundance: .
v_gene: TRBV19
d_gene: .

CDR3aa: CASSYSYELVDNEQFF
CDR3nt: TGTGCCAGCAGTTACTCCTACGAACTGGTCGACAATGAGCAGTTCTTC
j_gene: TRBJ2-1
abundance: .
v_gene: TRBV6-5
d_gene: .

CDR3aa: CASSQQGATGYTF
CDR3nt: TGTGCCAGCAGTCAACAGGGGGCGACTGGCTACACCTTC
j_gene: TRBJ1-2
abundance: .
v_gene: TRBV6-5
d_gene: TRBD1

CDR3aa: CSVLGQGDSQPQHF
CDR3nt: TGCAGCGTTCTTGGACAGGGGGACAGTCAGCCCCAGCATTTT
j_gene: TRBJ1-5
abundance: .
v_gene: TRBV29-1
d_gene: TRBD1

CDR3aa: CSAPLYHEQFF
CDR3nt: TGCAGTGCTCCCCTTTATCATGAGCAGTTCTTC
j_gene: TRBJ2-1
abundance: .
v_gene: TRBV20-1
d_gene: .

CDR3aa: CASSFGDRDEKLFF
CDR3nt: TGTGCCAGCAGCTTTGGGGACAGGGATGAAAAACTGTTTTTT
j_gene: TRBJ1-4
abundance: .
v_gene: TRBV5-5
d_gene: TRBD1

CDR3aa: CASSTPTLTDTQYF
CDR3nt: TGTGCCAGTAGTACCCCGACTCTCACAGATACGCAGTATTTT
j_gene: TRBJ2-3
abundance: .
v_gene: TRBV19
d_gene: .

CDR3aa: CASSQVLAVDTQYF
CDR3nt: TGTGCCAGCAGCCAGGTACTAGCGGTGGATACGCAGTATTTT
j_gene: TRBJ2-3
abundance: .
v_gene: TRBV3-1/TRBV3-2
d_gene: TRBD2

CDR3aa: CASSLRLAGGPSGELFF
CDR3nt: TGTGCCAGCAGCTTAAGGCTAGCGGGGGGGCCGTCCGGGGAGCTGTTTTTT
j_gene: TRBJ2-2
abundance: .
v_gene: TRBV7-2
d_gene: TRBD2

CDR3aa: CASSLVGTYQETQYF
CDR3nt: TGCGCCAGCAGCTTGGTGGGGACGTACCAAGAGACCCAGTACTTC
j_gene: TRBJ2-5
abundance: .
v_gene: TRBV5-1
d_gene: .

CDR3aa: CASSLARYYEQYF
CDR3nt: TGTGCCAGCAGCTTGGCCAGGTACTACGAGCAGTACTTC
j_gene: TRBJ2-7
abundance: once
v_gene: TRBV5-6
d_gene: .

CDR3aa: CASSWTGGAFF
CDR3nt: TGTGCCAGCAGTTGGACAGGTGGGGCTTTCTTT
j_gene: TRBJ1-1
abundance: .
v_gene: TRBV12-3/TRBV12-4
d_gene: TRBD1

CDR3aa: CSVEGGLAAPYEQYF
CDR3nt: TGCAGCGTTGAGGGAGGACTAGCGGCCCCCTACGAGCAGTACTTC
j_gene: TRBJ2-7
abundance: .
v_gene: TRBV29-1
d_gene: TRBD2

CDR3aa: CAWSRGGTDTQYF
CDR3nt: TGTGCCTGGAGTCGGGGGGGGACAGATACGCAGTATTTT
j_gene: TRBJ2-3
abundance: .
v_gene: TRBV30
d_gene: TRBD2

CDR3aa: CASSALTGAPGGAFF
CDR3nt: TGTGCCAGCAGCGCCCTAACAGGGGCGCCGGGGGGAGCTTTCTTT
j_gene: TRBJ1-1
abundance: .
v_gene: TRBV9
d_gene: TRBD1